This TCR beta chain was profiled in a study of response to subunit inactivated influenza vaccine. Regarding the study as a whole: Seasonal influenza vaccination, on each occasion, was suggested by the authors to recruit few new T cells.

Germline CDR1 reads SGHTA; CDR2 reads FQGNSA. The CDR3 totals 15 residues. Trimming shortened V by 4 bases and J by 3 bases, and 14 bases separated the two germline ends. This clonotype was seen more than once but under ten times. Its matching antigen is unknown. TCRdb used MiXCR to reprocess the RT-PCR reads, holding one entry per CDR3 protein. The sample holds approximately 570,000 distinct CDR3 sequences; approximately 7.7% are singletons and the top ten take about an eighth. The specimen comprised PBMCs from blood, sampled 23 months after vaccination. The clonotype comes from a man aged 50 to 69 who received an inactivated influenza vaccine. The gene calls are TRBV7-2 and TRBJ2-3, with a weak D call TRBD1 (6 bases). The CDR3 here is CASSSDSLGTDTQYF. CDR3 sequence (DNA): TGTGCCAGCAGCTCGGACAGCCTCGGGACAGATACGCAGTATTTT.